The 13 T cell receptor beta chains given below trace back to one sample, sequenced in a study of blood T cell repertoires in COVID-19. Sequencing was performed with immunoSEQ multiplex PCR; in TCRdb, only in-frame clones are kept and a portion is missing. The profile shows 60,000 to 65,000 clones, around 82% of them singletons. The sample was peripheral blood. The receptors come from a man aged 55 to 69 with COVID-19, enrolled during active disease.

The table lists this clone with a count of one. The genes are TRBV7-3 and TRBJ1-1, with D unclear. The CDR3 totals 11 residues. With 3 bases removed from V and 11 bases from J, the gap between germline ends came to 10 bases. Germline V gene sequence: CDR1 SGHTA, CDR2 FQGTGA. The CDR3 coding sequence is TGTGCCAGCAGCTTGTTGGCATCGGCTTTCTTT. This translates into CASSLLASAFF.

CDR3 sequence (DNA): TGTGCCAGTAGTATAGTCACAGGTCGGTACAATCAGCCCCAGCATTTT. It encodes CASSIVTGRYNQPQHF. The rearrangement links TRBV19 to TRBJ1-5; D perhaps matches TRBD1 (5 bases). Trimming cost V 1 base and J 3 bases, with 13 bases left between them. Germline CDR1 and CDR2: LNHDA and SQIVND (reference sequence). This CDR3 has 16 amino acids.

This sequence joins TRBV7-9 and TRBJ2-5, with D possibly TRBD2 on 6 matching bases. The CDR3 is made up of 12 amino acids. The V gene lost 11 bases and the J gene lost 5 bases, with 15 bases spanning the gap. Germline CDR1 and CDR2: SEHNR and FQNEAQ (reference sequence). CDR3 sequence reads: CAGGSEEETQYF. CDR3 coding DNA: TGTGCCGGAGGGTCGGAAGAGGAGACCCAGTACTTC.

J is TRBJ1-3 and V is TRBV20-1, with D tentatively TRBD1 (5 bases). The CDR3 runs 13 residues. The V end lost 3 bases, the J end lost 8 bases, and 14 bases lay between the germline ends. Germline values: CDR1 DFQATT, CDR2 SNEGSKA (reference sequence). CDR3 amino acids: CSASRDSSDTIYF. The CDR3 bases are TGCAGTGCTAGTCGGGACTCTTCGGACACCATATATTTT.

In this sample, this clone turned up a few times. The V call is TRBV6-5, the J call TRBJ1-1; D may be TRBD1 (6 bases). The CDR3 contains 10 residues. CDR1 and CDR2 (germline): MNHEY, SVGAGI. V was cut by 11 bases and J by 8 bases, with 12 bases left in between. CDR3: CAVGRGEAFF. The CDR3 bases are TGTGCCGTTGGGAGGGGGGAAGCTTTCTTT.

This chain uses TRBV6-5 with TRBJ2-5, with D possibly matching TRBD2 (6 bases). V lost 4 bases to trimming and J lost 4 bases, with 13 bases between them. Germline V gene sequence: CDR1 MNHEY, CDR2 SVGAGI. The CDR3 spans 14 residues. The CDR3 sequence: CASSLEGRGETQYF. The CDR3 nucleotides are TGTGCCAGCAGTTTGGAGGGGCGAGGAGAGACCCAGTACTTC.

The CDR3 DNA sequence: TGTGCCAGCAGAACAGGGTACGCCGAGCAGTACTTC. Amino acids: CASRTGYAEQYF. This chain joins TRBV12-3 or TRBV12-4 and TRBJ2-7; tentative D call: TRBD1 (6 bases). The CDR3 runs 12 residues. The V end was cut by 6 bases, the J end by 6 bases, with 12 bases between.

The chain joins TRBV28 to TRBJ1-4; maybe TRBD1 (6 bases). CDR3 size: 16 residues. The germline gives CDR1 MDHEN, CDR2 SYDVKM. Trimming took 5 bases from V and 4 from J, leaving 17 bases between them. CDR3 protein: CASSPYRDRINEKLFF. Here the CDR3 DNA reads TGTGCCAGCAGTCCCTACAGGGATAGGATTAATGAAAAACTGTTTTTT. Filled out from reference TRBV28 and TRBJ1-4, the complete variable domain reads DVKVTQSSRYLVKRTGEKVFLECVQDMDHENMFWYRQDPGLGLRLIYFSYDVKMKEKGDIPEGYSVSREKKERFSLILESASTNQTSMYLCASSPYRDRINEKLFFGSGTQLSVL.

The CDR3, as DNA: TGTGCCAGCAGTTTCAGCGCGAAAGGCCACTATGGCTACACCTTC. This gives the protein CASSFSAKGHYGYTF. The chain employs TRBV28 and TRBJ1-2; D remains unclear. The CDR3 contains 15 residues. The germline gives CDR1 MDHEN, CDR2 SYDVKM. Trimming cost V 3 bases and J 3 bases, with 14 bases left between them.

The chain is built from TRBV12-3 or TRBV12-4 and TRBJ2-7; 8 positions match TRBD2. CDR3 length: 13 residues. The ends lost 7 bases at V and 4 bases at J; junction bases unmatched: 6. CDR3 DNA sequence: TGTGCCAGCAACCGGGGGGGACCTTACGAGCAGTACTTC. This translates into CASNRGGPYEQYF.

The chain employs TRBV6-5 and TRBJ1-2; D might be TRBD1 (5 bases). CDR1 is MNHEY, CDR2 SVGAGI, per germline. This CDR3 region has 14 residues. V shed 7 bases and J shed 4 bases, with 16 bases lying between them. CDR3 amino acids: CASTLGEGGYGYTF. The DNA for the CDR3 is TGTGCCAGCACCCTGGGGGAGGGCGGCTATGGCTACACCTTC.

The V call is TRBV5-1, the J call TRBJ1-1; D call uncertain. The CDR3 totals 14 residues. Between the trimmed V and J ends, which lost 0 bases and 1 base, there was a span of 7 bases. Germline loops: CDR1 SGHRS, CDR2 YFSETQ. For the CDR3, the DNA is TGCGCCAGCAGCTTGGATACGGGGAACACTGAAGCTTTCTTT. Translating it yields CASSLDTGNTEAFF.

This chain uses TRBV27 with TRBJ1-2, with D possibly TRBD1 on 5 matching bases. Germline V gene sequence: CDR1 MNHEY, CDR2 SMNVEV (reference sequence). V dropped 2 bases and J dropped 4 bases, with 17 bases sitting between them. This CDR3 comprises 16 residues. This chain's CDR3 is CASSLEAQGTLYGYTF. The DNA for the CDR3 is TGTGCCAGCAGTTTAGAGGCGCAGGGAACCCTCTATGGCTACACCTTC.